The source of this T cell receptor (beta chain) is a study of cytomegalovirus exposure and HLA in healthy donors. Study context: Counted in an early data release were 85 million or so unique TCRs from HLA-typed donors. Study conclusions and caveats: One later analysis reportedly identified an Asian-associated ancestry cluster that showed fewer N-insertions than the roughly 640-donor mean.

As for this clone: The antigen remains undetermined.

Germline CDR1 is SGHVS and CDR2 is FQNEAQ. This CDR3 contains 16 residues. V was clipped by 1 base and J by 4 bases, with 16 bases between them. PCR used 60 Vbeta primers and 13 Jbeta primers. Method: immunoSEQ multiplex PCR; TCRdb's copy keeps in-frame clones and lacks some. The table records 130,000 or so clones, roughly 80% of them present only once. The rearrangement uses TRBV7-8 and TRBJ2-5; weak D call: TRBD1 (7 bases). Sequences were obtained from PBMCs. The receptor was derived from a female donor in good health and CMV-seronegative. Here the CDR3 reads CASSLVRRGVLETQYF. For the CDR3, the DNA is TGTGCCAGCAGCTTAGTTCGCAGGGGGGTTCTAGAGACCCAGTACTTC. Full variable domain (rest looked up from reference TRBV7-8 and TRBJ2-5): GAGVSQSPRYKVAKRGQDVALRCDPISGHVSLFWYQQALGQGPEFLTYFQNEAQLDKSGLPSDRFFAERPEGSVSTLKIQRTQQEDSAVYLCASSLVRRGVLETQYFGPGTRLLVL.